The clone carrying this T cell receptor (beta chain) was seen a handful of times. Its antigen is unknown. This sample stems from a study of CD4 T cells in relation to SARS-CoV-2 and coronaviruses. Overall study context: PBMCs were cultured with antigen for nine to ten days before TCR beta sequencing.

CDR1 and CDR2 (germline): SGHRS, YFSETQ. Trimming pared 0 bases from V and 6 bases from J, leaving 16 bases between. This CDR3 has 16 amino acids. The assay was immunoSEQ multiplex PCR, and TCRdb's table has in-frame clones only and misses some. The sample holds some 22,000 clones, about 70% seen once. Unexposed donor CD4+ T cells date from about 2011-2019, before the COVID-19 pandemic. After roughly 9 days of culture, CD4+ T cells were isolated. Cells permitting, SARS-CoV-2 S/N and four cold-coronavirus spikes were tested on unexposed-donor CD4+ T cells. Regarding the study as a whole: This crossreactivity analysis covered spike protein alone, no other viral proteins.

This chain connects TRBV5-1 to TRBJ2-1, with D possibly matching TRBD1 (6 bases). Specimen: CD4+ T cells from PBMCs, cultured in vitro. The sequence was collected from a human donor in good health. The CDR3 DNA reads as TGCGCCAGCAGCTTGGTTTTGTCCAGGGGAATCAATGAGCAGTTCTTC. Residues: CASSLVLSRGINEQFF.